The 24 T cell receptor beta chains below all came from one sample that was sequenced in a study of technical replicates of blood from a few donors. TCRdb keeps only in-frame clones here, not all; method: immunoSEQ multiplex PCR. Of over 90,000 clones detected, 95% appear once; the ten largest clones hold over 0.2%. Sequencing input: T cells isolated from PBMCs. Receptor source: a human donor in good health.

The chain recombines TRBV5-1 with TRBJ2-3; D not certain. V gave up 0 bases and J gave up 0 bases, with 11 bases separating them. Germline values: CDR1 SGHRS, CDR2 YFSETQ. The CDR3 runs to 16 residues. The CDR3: CASSLDYRSSTDTQYF. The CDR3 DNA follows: TGCGCCAGCAGCTTGGATTATCGGTCTAGCACAGATACGCAGTATTTT.

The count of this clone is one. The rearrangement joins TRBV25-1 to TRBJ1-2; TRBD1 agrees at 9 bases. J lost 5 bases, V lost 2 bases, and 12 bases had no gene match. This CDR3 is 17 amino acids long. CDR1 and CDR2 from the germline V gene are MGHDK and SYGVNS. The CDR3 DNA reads TGTGCCAGCAGTGAACACACAGGGGGCGGACTAATTTATGGCTACACCTTC. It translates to CASSEHTGGGLIYGYTF.

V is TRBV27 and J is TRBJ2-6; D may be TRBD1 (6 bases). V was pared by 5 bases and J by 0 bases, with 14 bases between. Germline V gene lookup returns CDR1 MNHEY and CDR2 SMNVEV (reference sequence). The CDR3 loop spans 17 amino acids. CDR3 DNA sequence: TGTGCCAGCAGTATGACACAGGGAGACTCTGGGGCCAACGTCCTGACTTTC. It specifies CASSMTQGDSGANVLTF.

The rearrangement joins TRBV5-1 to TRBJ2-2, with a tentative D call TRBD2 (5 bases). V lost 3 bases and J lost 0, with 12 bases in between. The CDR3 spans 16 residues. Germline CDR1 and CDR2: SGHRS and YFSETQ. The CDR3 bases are TGCGCCAGCAGCTGGGCGGACTTTTCGAACACCGGGGAGCTGTTTTTT. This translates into CASSWADFSNTGELFF.

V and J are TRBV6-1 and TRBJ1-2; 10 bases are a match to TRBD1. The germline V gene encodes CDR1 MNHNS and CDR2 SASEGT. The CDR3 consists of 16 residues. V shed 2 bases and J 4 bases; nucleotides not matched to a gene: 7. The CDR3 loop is CASSEMGTGAIYGYTF. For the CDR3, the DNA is TGTGCCAGCAGTGAAATGGGGACAGGGGCGATCTATGGCTACACCTTC.

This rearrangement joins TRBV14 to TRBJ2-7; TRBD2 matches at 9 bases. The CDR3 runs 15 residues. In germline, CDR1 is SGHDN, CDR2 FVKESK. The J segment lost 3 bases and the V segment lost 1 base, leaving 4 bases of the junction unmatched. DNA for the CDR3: TGTGCCAGCAGCCAAGGGGCTAGCGGGAACTACGAGCAGTACTTC. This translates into CASSQGASGNYEQYF.

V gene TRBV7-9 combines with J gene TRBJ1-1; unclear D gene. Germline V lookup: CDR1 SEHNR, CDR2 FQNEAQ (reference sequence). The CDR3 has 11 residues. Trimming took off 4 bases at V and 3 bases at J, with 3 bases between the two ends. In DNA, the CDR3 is TGTGCCAGCAGCTCGTACACTGAAGCTTTCTTT. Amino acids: CASSSYTEAFF.

For the CDR3, the DNA is TGTGCCAGCAGCCAAGATCCTCCAGAAAAGAACACTGAAGCTTTCTTT. The encoded protein is CASSQDPPEKNTEAFF. The chain joins TRBV14 to TRBJ1-1; D remains ambiguous. The CDR3 spans 16 residues. V lost 0 bases and J lost 1, with 12 bases in between. Germline V gene sequence: CDR1 SGHDN, CDR2 FVKESK. The complete variable domain, with remaining parts taken from reference TRBV14 and TRBJ1-1, reads EAGVTQFPSHSVIEKGQTVTLRCDPISGHDNLYWYRRVMGKEIKFLLHFVKESKQDESGMPNNRFLAERTGGTYSTLKVQPAELEDSGVYFCASSQDPPEKNTEAFFGQGTRLTVV.

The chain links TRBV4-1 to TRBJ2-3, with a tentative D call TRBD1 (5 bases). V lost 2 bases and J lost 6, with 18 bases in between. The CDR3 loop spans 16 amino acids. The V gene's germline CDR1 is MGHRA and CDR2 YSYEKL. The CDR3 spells CASSQTPLGRQDTQYF. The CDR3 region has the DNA TGCGCCAGCAGCCAAACCCCCCTAGGCAGACAGGATACGCAGTATTTT.

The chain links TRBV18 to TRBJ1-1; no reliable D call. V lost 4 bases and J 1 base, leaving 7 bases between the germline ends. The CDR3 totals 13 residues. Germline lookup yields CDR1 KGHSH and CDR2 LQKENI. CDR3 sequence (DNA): TGTGCCAGCTCACGAGACTGGAACACTGAAGCTTTCTTT. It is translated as CASSRDWNTEAFF.

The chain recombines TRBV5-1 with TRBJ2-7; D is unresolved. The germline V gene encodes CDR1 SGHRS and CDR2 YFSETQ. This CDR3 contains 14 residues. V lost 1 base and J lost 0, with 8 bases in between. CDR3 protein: CASSLYSFSYEQYF. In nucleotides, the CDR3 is TGCGCCAGCAGCTTGTATAGTTTCTCCTACGAGCAGTACTTC.

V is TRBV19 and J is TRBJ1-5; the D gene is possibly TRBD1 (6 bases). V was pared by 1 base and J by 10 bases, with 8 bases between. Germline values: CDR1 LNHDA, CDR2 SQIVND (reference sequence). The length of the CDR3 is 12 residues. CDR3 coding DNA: TGTGCCAGTAGTATAGCGGACAGACCCCAGCATTTT. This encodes CASSIADRPQHF.

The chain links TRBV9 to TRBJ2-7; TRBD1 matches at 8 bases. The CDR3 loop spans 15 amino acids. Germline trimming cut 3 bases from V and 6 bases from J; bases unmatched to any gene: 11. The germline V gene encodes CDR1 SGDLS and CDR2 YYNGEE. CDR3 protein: CASSADGQGAREQYF. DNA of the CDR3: TGTGCCAGCAGCGCCGATGGACAGGGAGCGCGCGAGCAGTACTTC.

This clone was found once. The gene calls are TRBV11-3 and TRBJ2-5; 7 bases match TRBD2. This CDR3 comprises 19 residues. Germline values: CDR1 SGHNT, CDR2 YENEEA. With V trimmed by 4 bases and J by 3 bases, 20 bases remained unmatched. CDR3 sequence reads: CASSSLREGRRFREETQYF. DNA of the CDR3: TGTGCCAGCAGCTCGCTGAGGGAGGGTCGAAGATTTCGGGAAGAGACCCAGTACTTC.

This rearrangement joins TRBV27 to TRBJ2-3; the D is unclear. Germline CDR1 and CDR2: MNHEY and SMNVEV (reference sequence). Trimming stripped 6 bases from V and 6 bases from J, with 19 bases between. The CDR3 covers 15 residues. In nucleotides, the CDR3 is TGTGCCAGCAGCCCAAAATGGGCAGGCCGGGATACGCAGTATTTT. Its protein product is CASSPKWAGRDTQYF.

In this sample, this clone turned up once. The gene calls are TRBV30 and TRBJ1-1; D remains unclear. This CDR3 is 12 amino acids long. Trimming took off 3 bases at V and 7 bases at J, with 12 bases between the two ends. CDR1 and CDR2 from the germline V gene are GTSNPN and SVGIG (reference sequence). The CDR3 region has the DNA TGTGCCTGGAGGAGGTCAGTCCTTGAAGCTTTCTTT. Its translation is CAWRRSVLEAFF.

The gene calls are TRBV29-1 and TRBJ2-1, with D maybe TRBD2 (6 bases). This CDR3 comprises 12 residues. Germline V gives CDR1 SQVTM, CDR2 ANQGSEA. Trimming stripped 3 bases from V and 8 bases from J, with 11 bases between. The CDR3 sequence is CSVDGRLDEQFF. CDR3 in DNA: TGCAGCGTTGACGGGAGATTGGATGAGCAGTTCTTC.

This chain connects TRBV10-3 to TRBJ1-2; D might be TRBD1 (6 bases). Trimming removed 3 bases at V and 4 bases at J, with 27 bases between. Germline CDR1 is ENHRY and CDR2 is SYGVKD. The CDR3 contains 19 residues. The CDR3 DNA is TGTGCCATCAGTGACTTCTGGACAGCCTTGGACCTTGAGGTCTATGGCTACACCTTC. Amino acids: CAISDFWTALDLEVYGYTF.

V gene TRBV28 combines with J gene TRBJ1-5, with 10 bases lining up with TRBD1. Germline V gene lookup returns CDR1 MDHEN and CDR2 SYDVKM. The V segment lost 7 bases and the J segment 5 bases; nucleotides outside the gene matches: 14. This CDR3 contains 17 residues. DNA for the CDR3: TGTGCCAGCACCTCGGTTGCCGGGACAGGGGACGATCAGCCCCAGCATTTT. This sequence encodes CASTSVAGTGDDQPQHF. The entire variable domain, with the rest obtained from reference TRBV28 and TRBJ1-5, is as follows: DVKVTQSSRYLVKRTGEKVFLECVQDMDHENMFWYRQDPGLGLRLIYFSYDVKMKEKGDIPEGYSVSREKKERFSLILESASTNQTSMYLCASTSVAGTGDDQPQHFGDGTRLSIL.

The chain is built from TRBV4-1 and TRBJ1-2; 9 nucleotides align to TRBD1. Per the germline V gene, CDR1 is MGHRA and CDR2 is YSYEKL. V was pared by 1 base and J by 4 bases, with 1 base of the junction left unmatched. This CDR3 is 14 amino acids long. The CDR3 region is CASSQAGQGYGYTF. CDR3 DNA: TGCGCCAGCAGCCAAGCGGGACAGGGCTATGGCTACACCTTC.

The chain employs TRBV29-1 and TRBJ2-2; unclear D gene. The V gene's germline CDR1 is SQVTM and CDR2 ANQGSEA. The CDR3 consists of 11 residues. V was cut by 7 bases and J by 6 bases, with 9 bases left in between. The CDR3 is CSGARAGELFF. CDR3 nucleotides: TGCAGCGGGGCCCGCGCCGGGGAGCTGTTTTTT.

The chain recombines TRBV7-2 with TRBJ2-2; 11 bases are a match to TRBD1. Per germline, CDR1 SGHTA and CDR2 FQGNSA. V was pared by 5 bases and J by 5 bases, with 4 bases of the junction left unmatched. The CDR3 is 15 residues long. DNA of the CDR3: TGTGCCAGCAGCCGGGACAGGGGGTTTACCGGGGAGCTGTTTTTT. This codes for CASSRDRGFTGELFF. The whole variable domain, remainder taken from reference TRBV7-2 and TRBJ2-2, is GAGVSQSPSNKVTEKGKDVELRCDPISGHTALYWYRQSLGQGLEFLIYFQGNSAPDKSGLPSDRFSAERTGGSVSTLTIQRTQQEDSAVYLCASSRDRGFTGELFFGEGSRLTVL.

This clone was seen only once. This CDR3 reads CASSEGRGSNEQYF. The CDR3, as DNA: TGCGCCAGCAGTGAAGGGAGGGGATCTAACGAGCAGTACTTC. The rearrangement uses TRBV10-2 and TRBJ2-7; 7 nucleotides match TRBD2. CDR1 WSHSY and CDR2 SAAADI come from the germline V gene. This CDR3 is 14 amino acids long. The V segment lost 3 bases and the J segment 5 bases; nucleotides outside the gene matches: 7.

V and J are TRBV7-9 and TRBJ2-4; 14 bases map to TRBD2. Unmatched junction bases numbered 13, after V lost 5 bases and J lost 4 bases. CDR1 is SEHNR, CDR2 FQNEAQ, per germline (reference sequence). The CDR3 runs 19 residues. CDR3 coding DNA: TGTGCCAGCAGCCCGGGGGGACTAGCGGGAGCTAAGCGGAAAAACATTCAGTACTTC. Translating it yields CASSPGGLAGAKRKNIQYF.